The 27 T cell receptor beta chains below all came from one sample that was sequenced in a study of T cells in Graves' hyperthyroidism and ophthalmopathy. Template material for amplifying TCR beta CDR3 regions consisted of RNA transcripts. First-round RT-PCR of the TCR CDR3 relied on the HTBI primer set. TCRdb fed the multiplex PCR reads into MiXCR, producing one record per CDR3 protein. The sample includes about 610,000 distinct CDR3 sequences, roughly 15% seen only once; the top ten take roughly 4.5%. Sample: blood. These receptors all stem from a woman in her 40s with Graves' ophthalmopathy.

There are many counts of this clonotype. The V call is TRBV18, the J call TRBJ1-2, with 10 bases that match TRBD1. Germline CDR1 reads KGHSH; CDR2 reads LQKENI. CDR3 size: 14 residues. Trimming removed 6 bases from V and 8 bases from J; junction bases left unmatched: 9. As DNA, the CDR3 is TGTGCCAGCTCCGGCGGGACAGGGGTCACCGGCTACACCTTC. Protein product: CASSGGTGVTGYTF.

This clonotype occurred a few times. The rearrangement uses TRBV7-9 and TRBJ1-2, with D hard to call. The germline V and J ends were trimmed by 0 bases and 4 bases, with 9 bases remaining between them. The V gene's germline CDR1 is SEHNR and CDR2 FQNEAQ (reference sequence). The CDR3 loop spans 14 amino acids. Here the CDR3 DNA reads TGTGCCAGCAGCTTAGCGCGCGGGTTCTATGGCTACACCTTC. Translating it yields CASSLARGFYGYTF. The full variable domain, rest sourced from reference TRBV7-9 and TRBJ1-2, is DTGVSQNPRHKITKRGQNVTFRCDPISEHNRLYWYRQTLGQGPEFLTYFQNEAQLEKSRLLSDRFSAERPKGSFSTLEIQRTEQGDSAMYLCASSLARGFYGYTFGSGTRLTVV.

The chain uses TRBV28 and TRBJ2-4, with a weak D call TRBD2 (5 bases). Trimming took off 3 bases at V and 2 bases at J, with 14 bases between the two ends. This CDR3 comprises 16 residues. Germline-derived CDR1 and CDR2 are MDHEN and SYDVKM. CDR3 sequence reads: CASSLDLGESKNIQYF. The CDR3 DNA follows: TGTGCCAGCAGTTTGGACCTCGGGGAGTCCAAAAACATTCAGTACTTC.

In this sample, this clonotype turned up many times. This CDR3 reads CASSFEREGRDEQYF. Written as DNA, the CDR3 is TGTGCCAGCAGTTTCGAGCGGGAGGGTCGGGACGAGCAGTACTTC. The chain recombines TRBV6-5 with TRBJ2-7; 10 nucleotides line up with TRBD2. The germline CDR1 and CDR2 sequences are MNHEY and SVGAGI. V was pared by 4 bases and J by 5 bases, with 8 bases of the junction left unmatched. CDR3 length: 15 amino acids.

Regarding this clonotype: A much larger clone differs by one base, so this may be a read error. The chain employs TRBV9 and TRBJ1-2; D not resolved. V was cut by 3 bases and J by 2 bases, with 8 bases left in between. The CDR3 has 13 amino acids. Germline CDR1 reads SGDLS; CDR2 reads YYNGEE. The CDR3 region has the DNA TGTGCCAGCAGCGCAACCGGGAACTATGGCTACACCTTC. It is translated as CASSATGNYGYTF.

This clonotype has a count of ten or more. In nucleotides, the CDR3 is TGTGCCAGCAGTTACTCCTTTCAGGACCGTAAAAACATTCAGTACTTC. This gives the protein CASSYSFQDRKNIQYF. The J gene is TRBJ2-4, the V gene TRBV6-2 or TRBV6-3; no definite D call. CDR1 and CDR2 from the germline V gene are MNHEY and SVGEGT. V dropped 0 bases and J dropped 4 bases, with 13 bases sitting between them. The CDR3 is made up of 16 amino acids.

The rearrangement links TRBV12-3 or TRBV12-4 to TRBJ2-5; possibly TRBD1 for D (6 bases). There are 15 residues in the CDR3. With 3 bases removed from V and 5 bases from J, the gap between germline ends came to 16 bases. CDR3 sequence: CASSLYNRVHETQYF. Here the CDR3 DNA reads TGTGCCAGCAGTTTGTACAACAGGGTCCATGAGACCCAGTACTTC.

This clonotype has at least ten counts. V usage is TRBV6-2 or TRBV6-3 and J usage is TRBJ2-7, with 11 bases identical to TRBD2. V lost 8 bases and J lost 3; bases outside the gene matches: 21. The CDR3 is 19 amino acids. CDR1 and CDR2 from the germline V gene are MNHEY and SVGEGT. Here the CDR3 DNA reads TGTGCCAGCGGGCGCCCGGGACTCTTTGGGACTAGCGGAGACTACGAGCAGTACTTC. Translation gives CASGRPGLFGTSGDYEQYF.

In its sample, this clonotype was seen many times. This chain joins TRBV5-1 and TRBJ2-5; D not resolved. Germline V lookup: CDR1 SGHRS, CDR2 YFSETQ. With 4 bases removed from V and 4 bases from J, the gap between germline ends came to 11 bases. The CDR3 consists of 13 residues. In DNA form, the CDR3 reads TGCGCCAGCAGCCCGGAAGGGTTAGAGACCCAGTACTTC. Encoded protein: CASSPEGLETQYF.

In this sample, this clonotype turned up many times. CDR3 in DNA: TGCAGTGCTAGGGACCTGACCTCCGATCTGGGGCAGTACTTC. Translation: CSARDLTSDLGQYF. This chain connects TRBV20-1 to TRBJ2-7; D unresolved. The V gene lost 3 bases and the J gene lost 9 bases, with 21 bases spanning the gap. Germline CDR1 reads DFQATT; CDR2 reads SNEGSKA (reference sequence). CDR3 size: 14 residues.

This clonotype came up many times. The V and J genes are TRBV30 and TRBJ1-5; weak D call: TRBD1 (6 bases). Germline lookup yields CDR1 GTSNPN and CDR2 SVGIG (reference sequence). V dropped 3 bases and J dropped 5 bases, with 14 bases sitting between them. The CDR3 is 14 residues long. The CDR3 nucleotides read TGTGCCTGGAGCCTAGGTGCAGGGGATCAGCCCCAGCATTTT. Translating it yields CAWSLGAGDQPQHF. Looking up the rest from reference TRBV30 and TRBJ1-5 gives the full variable domain: SQTIHQWPATLVQPVGSPLSLECTVEGTSNPNLYWYRQAAGRGLQLLFYSVGIGQISSEVPQNLSASRPQDRQFILSSKKLLLSDSGFYLCAWSLGAGDQPQHFGDGTRLSIL.

This clonotype has a count of ten or more. V usage is TRBV7-8 and J usage is TRBJ1-2; 7 positions match TRBD1. The CDR3 loop spans 14 amino acids. Germline-derived CDR1 and CDR2 are SGHVS and FQNEAQ. J lost 6 bases, V lost 0 bases, and 4 bases had no gene match. The CDR3: CASSLASDRNGYTF. In nucleotides, the CDR3 is TGTGCCAGCAGCTTAGCGTCGGACAGGAATGGCTACACCTTC. Full variable domain (missing parts from reference TRBV7-8 and TRBJ1-2): GAGVSQSPRYKVAKRGQDVALRCDPISGHVSLFWYQQALGQGPEFLTYFQNEAQLDKSGLPSDRFFAERPEGSVSTLKIQRTQQEDSAVYLCASSLASDRNGYTFGSGTRLTVV.

This clonotype was seen many times. The CDR3 bases are TGTGCCAGCAGTTTGAAAGGGGCGCGAGGCGACGAGCAGTACTTC. Amino acid sequence: CASSLKGARGDEQYF. The V gene is TRBV12-3 or TRBV12-4, the J gene TRBJ2-7; possible D gene TRBD1, 5 bases. CDR3 length equals 15 residues. Trimming removed 3 bases at V and 5 bases at J, with 17 bases between.

This clonotype was detected ten times or more. The chain couples TRBV6-1 to TRBJ2-5; 8 bases are a match to TRBD2. The CDR3 has 14 amino acids. Germline values: CDR1 MNHNS, CDR2 SASEGT. V was clipped by 11 bases and J by 4 bases; unmatched bases: 12. CDR3 residues: CAAIAGLGRETQYF. The CDR3, as DNA: TGTGCCGCAATAGCGGGATTAGGGCGAGAGACCCAGTACTTC.

This clonotype was observed at least ten times. The genes are TRBV24-1 and TRBJ1-5; D is unresolved. Trimming took off 1 base at V and 5 bases at J, with 2 bases between the two ends. Germline V lookup: CDR1 KGHDR, CDR2 SFDVKD. This CDR3 contains 12 residues. CDR3 amino acids: CATSDFDQPQHF. The CDR3 DNA follows: TGTGCCACCAGTGATTTCGATCAGCCCCAGCATTTT.

This clonotype was detected a few times. This sequence joins TRBV27 and TRBJ1-5; maybe TRBD1 (5 bases). This CDR3 contains 19 residues. V was cut by 5 bases and J by 0 bases, with 23 bases left in between. Germline V CDR1 and CDR2: MNHEY, SMNVEV (reference sequence). DNA for the CDR3: TGTGCCAGCAGTCGAGAGGGGACGGTACGAAGAATTAGCAATCAGCCCCAGCATTTT. This sequence encodes CASSREGTVRRISNQPQHF.

This clonotype was counted ten times or more. V usage is TRBV12-3 or TRBV12-4 and J usage is TRBJ2-7; TRBD1 might be the D (5 bases). V lost 2 bases, J lost 2 bases, and 10 bases lay in between. CDR3 length: 14 amino acids. The DNA for the CDR3 is TGTGCCAGCAGTTTATCCCAGGGTGCCTACGAGCAGTACTTC. Protein: CASSLSQGAYEQYF.

The V gene is TRBV6-2 or TRBV6-3, the J gene TRBJ1-1, with D tentatively TRBD1 (5 bases). With 6 bases removed from V and 9 bases from J, the gap between germline ends came to 35 bases. Germline V gives CDR1 MNHEY, CDR2 SVGEGT. The length of the CDR3 is 19 residues. The CDR3 spells CASSYGAGSWGVVLTKAFF. For the CDR3, the DNA is TGTGCCAGCAGCTACGGTGCTGGGTCTTGGGGGGTGGTCCTCACCAAAGCTTTCTTT.

Regarding this clonotype: A read error is possible here, since a much larger clone lies one base away. The CDR3 reads CASRRSGASIGELFF. The CDR3 nucleotides read TGTGCCAGTAGACGGAGTGGGGCGAGCATCGGGGAGCTGTTTTTT. The chain is built from TRBV19 and TRBJ2-2, with D possibly being TRBD1 (5 bases). This CDR3 contains 15 residues. Trimming cost V 6 bases and J 7 bases, with 18 bases left between them. The germline CDR1 and CDR2 sequences are LNHDA and SQIVND (reference sequence).

This clonotype was detected only a few times. The chain combines TRBV28 with TRBJ1-2; the D is unclear. V gave up 7 bases and J gave up 7 bases, with 13 bases separating them. CDR3 length equals 12 residues. CDR1 is MDHEN, CDR2 SYDVKM, per germline. CDR3 nucleotide sequence: TGTGCCAGCACCCCAGATAGCATTGGCTACACCTTC. This codes for CASTPDSIGYTF.

This clonotype has at least ten counts. The rearrangement joins TRBV20-1 to TRBJ2-7; D uncertain. V was trimmed by 5 bases and J by 7 bases, leaving 15 bases between them. The CDR3 has 12 amino acids. The germline gives CDR1 DFQATT, CDR2 SNEGSKA (reference sequence). CDR3: CSAPSGVGEQYF. The DNA for the CDR3 is TGCAGTGCTCCCTCTGGTGTTGGGGAGCAGTACTTC.

The V gene is TRBV12-3 or TRBV12-4, the J gene TRBJ2-2; 13 bases agree with TRBD2. V shed 5 bases, J shed 3 bases, and the junction held 6 bases outside the gene matches. The CDR3 has 17 amino acids. The CDR3 is CASSPTSGRTHTGELFF. The CDR3 bases are TGTGCCAGCAGTCCGACTAGCGGGAGGACCCACACCGGGGAGCTGTTTTTT.

There are many counts of this clonotype. CDR3 coding DNA: TGTGCCAGCAGCTTAGCGGAAGTAATAACAGGGGACAACACCGGGGAGCTGTTTTTT. Translating gives CASSLAEVITGDNTGELFF. The rearrangement links TRBV7-2 to TRBJ2-2; 7 positions match TRBD1. The V gene's germline CDR1 is SGHTA and CDR2 FQGNSA. Trimming took 0 bases from V and 2 from J; bases not matched to a gene: 12. CDR3 size: 19 residues. Full variable domain (outside the CDR3, taken from reference TRBV7-2 and TRBJ2-2): GAGVSQSPSNKVTEKGKDVELRCDPISGHTALYWYRQSLGQGLEFLIYFQGNSAPDKSGLPSDRFSAERTGGSVSTLTIQRTQQEDSAVYLCASSLAEVITGDNTGELFFGEGSRLTVL.

Ten or more counts support this clonotype. The rearrangement joins TRBV12-3 or TRBV12-4 to TRBJ1-1, with 11 bases lining up with TRBD1. The CDR3 length is 17 residues. V gave up 7 bases and J gave up 7 bases; unmatched junction bases: 17. CDR3 DNA: TGTGCCAGCAATTTTGGGGGACAGGGGGATGGAATTGGTGAAGCTTTCTTT. Its translation: CASNFGGQGDGIGEAFF.

This clonotype was detected a few times. The chain joins TRBV9 to TRBJ2-7; TRBD2 might be the D (6 bases). From germline, CDR1 is SGDLS and CDR2 YYNGEE. Trimming pared 0 bases from V and 6 bases from J, leaving 13 bases between. This CDR3 comprises 14 residues. The CDR3 protein is CASSVDGGRGEQYF. The CDR3 DNA reads as TGTGCCAGCAGCGTAGACGGGGGTAGGGGCGAGCAGTACTTC. The full variable domain, completed using reference TRBV9 and TRBJ2-7, is DSGVTQTPKHLITATGQRVTLRCSPRSGDLSVYWYQQSLDQGLQFLIQYYNGEERAKGNILERFSAQQFPDLHSELNLSSLELGDSALYFCASSVDGGRGEQYFGPGTRLTVT.

J is TRBJ2-7 and V is TRBV12-3 or TRBV12-4; weak D call: TRBD2 (6 bases). There are 13 residues in the CDR3. The V gene lost 3 bases and the J gene lost 6 bases, with 12 bases spanning the gap. The CDR3 here is CASSFGRGIEQYF. CDR3 nucleotide sequence: TGTGCCAGCAGTTTTGGGCGGGGCATCGAGCAGTACTTC.

The table lists this clonotype with many counts. The chain uses TRBV7-2 and TRBJ2-5, with 13 bases identical to TRBD2. Trimming cost V 4 bases and J 4 bases; bases outside gene matches: 3. There are 15 residues in the CDR3. Germline V gives CDR1 SGHTA, CDR2 FQGNSA. The CDR3 DNA reads TGTGCCAGCAGCTGGGGGACTAGCGGGGTAGAGACCCAGTACTTC. Translating gives CASSWGTSGVETQYF.